A single sample gave rise to the 29 T cell receptor beta chains below, sequenced in a study of cytomegalovirus exposure and HLA in healthy donors. Primers included in the PCR were 60 Vbeta and 13 Jbeta primers. The repertoire was sequenced with immunoSEQ multiplex PCR; TCRdb's copy has only in-frame clones and lacks some. Of 220,000 or so clones in the sample, 70% to 85% are singletons; the top ten hold about 1.7%. Material: PBMCs. All receptors come from a man aged 50 to 60 in good health and CMV-seronegative.

This rearrangement joins TRBV9 to TRBJ2-7; D not certain. Germline values: CDR1 SGDLS, CDR2 YYNGEE. The CDR3 is made up of 15 amino acids. With 0 bases removed from V and 2 bases from J, the gap between germline ends came to 12 bases. The CDR3 bases are TGTGCCAGCAGCGTAGGGGCAGCCCTTACCTACGAGCAGTACTTC. This translates into CASSVGAALTYEQYF.

This chain connects TRBV7-9 to TRBJ2-1; D may be TRBD2 (5 bases). CDR1 and CDR2 from the germline V gene are SEHNR and FQNEAQ (reference sequence). The V end lost 5 bases, the J end lost 1 base, and 9 bases lay between the germline ends. The CDR3 totals 14 residues. The CDR3 loop is CASSERESYNEQFF. CDR3 DNA: TGTGCCAGCAGCGAACGGGAATCCTACAATGAGCAGTTCTTC. Filled out from reference TRBV7-9 and TRBJ2-1, the complete variable domain reads DTGVSQNPRHKITKRGQNVTFRCDPISEHNRLYWYRQTLGQGPEFLTYFQNEAQLEKSRLLSDRFSAERPKGSFSTLEIQRTEQGDSAMYLCASSERESYNEQFFGPGTRLTVL.

The chain carries TRBV5-1 and TRBJ2-2; D might be TRBD1 (6 bases). The germline CDR1 and CDR2 sequences are SGHRS and YFSETQ. V was pared by 3 bases and J by 0 bases, with 9 bases between. The CDR3 has 15 amino acids. The CDR3 DNA reads as TGCGCCAGCAGCTCAGGGGACGCGAACACCGGGGAGCTGTTTTTT. It yields the protein CASSSGDANTGELFF.

The chain has TRBV30 and TRBJ2-5; 12 nucleotides agree with TRBD2. CDR3 size: 15 residues. With V trimmed by 1 base and J by 5 bases, 5 bases remained unmatched. The V gene's germline CDR1 is GTSNPN and CDR2 SVGIG (reference sequence). The CDR3 reads CAWSGASGRGETQYF. CDR3 DNA sequence: TGTGCCTGGAGTGGGGCTAGCGGGAGGGGGGAGACCCAGTACTTC.

The chain recombines TRBV2 with TRBJ2-3, with a possible D match to TRBD2 (5 bases). Trimming shortened V by 3 bases and J by 1 base, and 11 bases separated the two germline ends. CDR1 is SNHLY and CDR2 is FYNNEI in the germline V gene. This CDR3 has 15 residues. CDR3 protein: CASSEEDSRTDTQYF. CDR3 bases: TGTGCCAGCAGTGAGGAGGACTCGCGCACAGATACGCAGTATTTT. The variable domain in full, completed from reference TRBV2 and TRBJ2-3, reads EPEVTQTPSHQVTQMGQEVILRCVPISNHLYFYWYRQILGQKVEFLVSFYNNEISEKSEIFDDQFSVERPDGSNFTLKIRSTKLEDSAMYFCASSEEDSRTDTQYFGPGTRLTVL.

The rearrangement links TRBV30 to TRBJ1-5; 9 bases match TRBD1. The CDR3 covers 14 residues. J gave up 6 bases and V 3 bases, and 6 bases lay outside the gene matches. The germline gives CDR1 GTSNPN, CDR2 SVGIG (reference sequence). The CDR3 DNA is TGTGCCTGGAGCCAACAGGGGGCAATTCAGCCCCAGCATTTT. As protein: CAWSQQGAIQPQHF.

This clone appeared a few times. This chain links TRBV5-4 with TRBJ1-1; 10 positions agree with TRBD1. This CDR3 has 16 residues. Germline assignment: CDR1 SGHNT and CDR2 YYREEE (reference sequence). Trimming at V came to 5 bases and at J to 3 bases, leaving 10 bases not matched to a gene. The CDR3 region is CASSKDDRGRDTEAFF. The DNA for the CDR3 is TGTGCCAGCAGTAAGGACGACAGGGGGCGAGACACTGAAGCTTTCTTT.

The rearrangement links TRBV7-9 to TRBJ2-5; maybe TRBD2 (6 bases). The J call may be faulty, since TRBJ2-7 better matches the DNA end. The CDR3 consists of 11 residues. Per germline, CDR1 SEHNR and CDR2 FQNEAQ (reference sequence). The CDR3 is CAWGDLHEQYF. The CDR3 coding sequence is TGTGCCTGGGGGGACTTACACGAGCAGTACTTC.

This clone was observed once. The junction departs from germline at one end; a sequencing error may be responsible. In the same sample, other DNA sequences code for this CDR3. The chain recombines TRBV5-1 with TRBJ2-7; D possibly corresponds to TRBD2 (6 bases). The CDR3 extends over 14 amino acids. The germline CDR1 and CDR2 sequences are SGHRS and YFSETQ. As DNA, the CDR3 is TGTGCCAGCAGCGTTGGGACTGTCGGGGACGAGCAGTACTTC. This codes for CASSVGTVGDEQYF. The full variable domain, completed using reference TRBV5-1 and TRBJ2-7, is KAGVTQTPRYLIKTRGQQVTLSCSPISGHRSVSWYQQTPGQGLQFLFEYFSETQRNKGNFPGRFSGRQFSNSRSEMNVSTLELGDSALYLCASSVGTVGDEQYFGPGTRLTVT.

This chain uses TRBV19 with TRBJ1-1; D is perhaps TRBD1 (5 bases). Per the germline V gene, CDR1 is LNHDA and CDR2 is SQIVND (reference sequence). The CDR3 has 15 amino acids. Trimming shortened V by 3 bases and J by 1 base, and 12 bases separated the two germline ends. The DNA of the CDR3 is TGTGCCAGTAGTATGGAGGGGAGAAGGAACACTGAAGCTTTCTTT. Translation gives CASSMEGRRNTEAFF. Using reference TRBV19 and TRBJ1-1 for the parts outside the CDR3, the full variable domain is DGGITQSPKYLFRKEGQNVTLSCEQNLNHDAMYWYRQDPGQGLRLIYYSQIVNDFQKGDIAEGYSVSREKKESFPLTVTSAQKNPTAFYLCASSMEGRRNTEAFFGQGTRLTVV.

The chain links TRBV4-1 to TRBJ2-5; 10 bases match TRBD2. This CDR3 region has 16 residues. The V gene's germline CDR1 is MGHRA and CDR2 YSYEKL. J gave up 5 bases and V 4 bases, and 10 bases lay outside the gene matches. CDR3 nucleotides: TGCGCCAGCAGCCCCCTAGCGGGAGTAGGAACGGAGACCCAGTACTTC. As protein: CASSPLAGVGTETQYF.

This chain links TRBV5-4 with TRBJ1-6, with D possibly being TRBD1 (5 bases). Between the trimmed V and J ends, which lost 4 bases and 0 bases, there was a span of 11 bases. This CDR3 contains 16 residues. Germline V gene sequence: CDR1 SGHNT, CDR2 YYREEE (reference sequence). CDR3 nucleotide sequence: TGTGCCAGCAGCCCAGGGATAAGCTCCTATAATTCACCCCTCCACTTT. Translation gives CASSPGISSYNSPLHF. Based on the CDR3 plus reference TRBV5-4 and TRBJ1-6, the full variable domain is ETGVTQSPTHLIKTRGQQVTLRCSSQSGHNTVSWYQQALGQGPQFIFQYYREEENGRGNFPPRFSGLQFPNYSSELNVNALELDDSALYLCASSPGISSYNSPLHFGNGTRLTVT.

The chain uses TRBV4-2 and TRBJ2-5; 10 bases align to TRBD2. The V gene's germline CDR1 is LGHNA and CDR2 YNFKEQ. The CDR3 is 20 residues long. The junction had 16 bases not matched to a gene; V was cut back by 1 base and J by 2 bases. DNA of the CDR3: TGTGCCAGCAGCCAAGGGGAAAGGGTCCTAGCGGGAGATAGGCAAGAGACCCAGTACTTC. Amino acids: CASSQGERVLAGDRQETQYF.

The count of this clone is one. The genes are TRBV9 and TRBJ2-7; possibly TRBD2 for D (5 bases). Per germline, CDR1 SGDLS and CDR2 YYNGEE. This CDR3 region has 13 residues. Trimming took off 3 bases at V and 6 bases at J, with 13 bases between the two ends. CDR3 DNA: TGTGCCAGCAGCGCTGGGAGCCTGGGCGAGCAGTACTTC. Its protein is CASSAGSLGEQYF. Full variable domain (outside the CDR3, taken from reference TRBV9 and TRBJ2-7): DSGVTQTPKHLITATGQRVTLRCSPRSGDLSVYWYQQSLDQGLQFLIQYYNGEERAKGNILERFSAQQFPDLHSELNLSSLELGDSALYFCASSAGSLGEQYFGPGTRLTVT.

About this clone itself: The DNA is omitted, as the CDR3 cannot be located on it reliably, and the CDR3 follows TCRdb's listing. This chain uses TRBV15 with TRBJ2-2; no check of the table's D call, TRBD2, against the DNA was made. Per the germline V gene, CDR1 is LNHNV and CDR2 is YYDKDF (reference sequence). The CDR3 is 17 amino acids long, termini counted. This CDR3 is CATSRDASALRAGELFF.

The chain links TRBV29-1 to TRBJ2-1; D unresolved. The CDR3 runs to 11 residues. Germline CDR1 reads SQVTM; CDR2 reads ANQGSEA. V lost 6 bases and J 6 bases, leaving 9 bases between the germline ends. DNA of the CDR3: TGCAGCGTCCCGAGGCCCAATGAGCAGTTCTTC. This encodes CSVPRPNEQFF.

J is TRBJ2-7 and V is TRBV6-1; D remains unclear. This CDR3 is built from 18 residues. V was pared by 4 bases and J by 1 base, with 23 bases between. The germline V gene has CDR1 MNHNS and CDR2 SASEGT. The CDR3 region has the DNA TGTGCCAGCAGTGGCCCCTCTCTTGTAGGAGAGAGATCCTACGAGCAGTACTTC. Encoded protein: CASSGPSLVGERSYEQYF.

V gene TRBV5-4 combines with J gene TRBJ2-7, with 9 bases identical to TRBD1. In germline, CDR1 is SGHNT, CDR2 YYREEE (reference sequence). The CDR3 has 15 residues. Trimming at V came to 0 bases and at J to 2 bases, leaving 3 bases not matched to a gene. Here the CDR3 DNA reads TGTGCCAGCAGCTTGGACAGGGGGCACGCCTACGAGCAGTACTTC. This gives the protein CASSLDRGHAYEQYF.

Here the CDR3 DNA reads TGCGCCAGCAGCTTGGGGAGGAACTATGGCTACACCTTC. Its protein is CASSLGRNYGYTF. The chain joins TRBV5-1 to TRBJ1-2, with D uncertain. V was cut by 0 bases and J by 2 bases, with 5 bases left in between. CDR3 size: 13 residues. In germline, CDR1 is SGHRS, CDR2 YFSETQ. Combining the CDR3 with reference TRBV5-1 and TRBJ1-2 gives the whole variable domain KAGVTQTPRYLIKTRGQQVTLSCSPISGHRSVSWYQQTPGQGLQFLFEYFSETQRNKGNFPGRFSGRQFSNSRSEMNVSTLELGDSALYLCASSLGRNYGYTFGSGTRLTVV.

The rearrangement uses TRBV28 and TRBJ1-2; D is possibly TRBD1 (5 bases). The CDR3 has 11 residues. Germline V gene sequence: CDR1 MDHEN, CDR2 SYDVKM. Trimming cost V 6 bases and J 7 bases, with 9 bases left between them. The CDR3 protein is CASRVGGGYTF. The CDR3 region has the DNA TGTGCCAGCAGAGTGGGGGGTGGCTACACCTTC.

The rearrangement uses TRBV5-5 and TRBJ2-6; the D gene is possibly TRBD1 (6 bases). Germline V gene sequence: CDR1 SGHKS, CDR2 YYEKEE (reference sequence). V lost 2 bases and J 0 bases, leaving 15 bases between the germline ends. This CDR3 spans 18 amino acids. CDR3: CASSFYAGANSGANVLTF. The CDR3 nucleotides are TGTGCCAGCAGCTTTTATGCAGGGGCAAACTCTGGGGCCAACGTCCTGACTTTC.

The genes are TRBV21-1 and TRBJ2-1; the D call TRBD2 from the table was never checked on the DNA. TRBV21-1 constitutes a pseudogene. The CDR3 extends over 20 amino acids. CDR3 in amino acids: CASSKGGTSGKEGEYNEQFF. The CDR3 DNA follows: TGTGCCAGCAGCAAAGGAGGAACTAGCGGGAAAGAAGGAGAGTACAATGAGCAGTTCTTC.

This chain joins TRBV5-8 and TRBJ1-5, with 7 nucleotides matching TRBD1. There are 15 residues in the CDR3. Unmatched junction bases numbered 4, after V lost 4 bases and J lost 0 bases. Germline V lookup: CDR1 SGHTS, CDR2 YDEGEE. The CDR3 DNA reads as TGTGCCAGCAGCCGTGACAGGGATAGCAATCAGCCCCAGCATTTT. Amino acid sequence: CASSRDRDSNQPQHF.

V usage is TRBV5-4 and J usage is TRBJ2-5; 8 nucleotides match TRBD2. V lost 2 bases, J lost 2 bases, and 2 bases stayed unmatched. Germline V CDR1 and CDR2: SGHNT, YYREEE (reference sequence). CDR3 length: 14 amino acids. The CDR3 region is CASSLAGVQETQYF. The CDR3 DNA sequence: TGTGCCAGCAGCTTAGCGGGAGTACAAGAGACCCAGTACTTC.

The rearrangement joins TRBV28 to TRBJ1-1, with D perhaps TRBD1 (6 bases). Germline assignment: CDR1 MDHEN and CDR2 SYDVKM. Between the trimmed V and J ends, which lost 4 bases and 6 bases, there was a span of 24 bases. The CDR3 runs 17 residues. Written as DNA, the CDR3 is TGTGCCAGCAGTTCCCTAGGTGGTTGGGGGGGCGGCCCTGAAGCTTTCTTT. Its protein is CASSSLGGWGGGPEAFF.

This clone was counted a single time. The V call is TRBV18, the J call TRBJ1-1; D ambiguous. This CDR3 has 15 amino acids. V dropped 3 bases and J dropped 0 bases, with 11 bases sitting between them. Per the germline V gene, CDR1 is KGHSH and CDR2 is LQKENI. The CDR3 loop reads CASSPPIAVNTEAFF. The CDR3 bases are TGTGCCAGCTCACCGCCTATAGCAGTGAACACTGAAGCTTTCTTT.

The chain employs TRBV15 and TRBJ2-3, with TRBD2 matching 8 bases. The germline CDR1 and CDR2 sequences are LNHNV and YYDKDF (reference sequence). The CDR3 is 15 residues long. J gave up 4 bases and V 3 bases, and 6 bases lay outside the gene matches. The CDR3 spells CATSRSGSPPDTQYF. The CDR3 nucleotides read TGTGCCACCAGCAGGAGCGGGAGCCCCCCAGATACGCAGTATTTT. The full variable domain, with the rest looked up from reference TRBV15 and TRBJ2-3, is DAMVIQNPRYQVTQFGKPVTLSCSQTLNHNVMYWYQQKSSQAPKLLFHYYDKDFNNEADTPDNFQSRRPNTSFCFLDIRSPGLGDTAMYLCATSRSGSPPDTQYFGPGTRLTVL.

Only a few counts were recorded for this clone. This chain joins TRBV6-5 and TRBJ1-2, with D hard to call. Germline CDR1 and CDR2: MNHEY and SVGAGI. The CDR3 has 14 residues. The V and J ends lost 6 bases and 0 bases respectively, with 11 bases between them. This chain's CDR3 is CASRPQRANYGYTF. In nucleotides, the CDR3 is TGTGCCAGCAGACCACAGAGAGCTAACTATGGCTACACCTTC.

J is TRBJ2-5 and V is TRBV4-2, with 7 bases fitting TRBD1. The germline CDR1 and CDR2 sequences are LGHNA and YNFKEQ. The CDR3 is 15 amino acids. The V and J ends lost 0 bases and 0 bases, in that order; junction bases with no gene match: 1. The CDR3 spells CASSQEGTDQETQYF. The CDR3 DNA reads as TGTGCCAGCAGCCAAGAAGGGACAGACCAAGAGACCCAGTACTTC.